The 21 T cell receptor beta chains given below trace back to one sample, sequenced in a study of tumor-infiltrating lymphocytes in primary liver carcinoma. Co-extracting RNA and DNA was done with about 20-34 mg of unsorted bulk tissue as input. The authors made TCR beta cDNA from 500 to 600 ng total RNA with a constant-region primer. Three rounds of nested multiplex PCR with slightly modified ARM-PCR produced TCR beta libraries. Investigators reported that the first two PCR rounds, at around 9 cycles each, used TRBV1-TRBV30 forward primers with a C-beta reverse primer. TCRdb re-called the multiplex PCR reads through MiXCR, storing one row per CDR3 protein. Of about 120,000 distinct CDR3 sequences in the sample, around 70% were seen once. Sequenced input: tumor-adjacent normal liver tissue. The source of these receptors is an older woman with primary liver carcinoma and hepatitis B virus infection.

For this clonotype: The CDR3 carries no conserved terminal phenylalanine or tryptophan, so it likely arises from a read error. The chain employs TRBV7-8 and TRBJ2-7; 11 bases fit TRBD1. Germline assignment: CDR1 SGHVS and CDR2 FQNEAQ. The CDR3 totals 15 residues. The V and J ends lost 5 bases and 7 bases, in that order; junction bases with no gene match: 10. In DNA, the CDR3 is TGTGCCAGCAGCGTAGGACAGGGGGCGACGGGGGAGCAGTACCTC. This codes for CASSVGQGATGEQYL.

The V and J genes are TRBV7-9 and TRBJ2-1; D is possibly TRBD2 (5 bases). From germline, CDR1 is SEHNR and CDR2 FQNEAQ (reference sequence). Trimming removed 6 bases from V and 2 bases from J, with 20 bases in between. The CDR3 runs 17 residues. The CDR3 DNA sequence: TGTGCCAGCAGAGGAGGTAGCAGGACCTTTACCTACAATGAGCAGTTCTTC. It yields the protein CASRGGSRTFTYNEQFF.

With respect to this clonotype: A read error is possible here, since a much larger clone lies one base away. V and J are TRBV5-1 and TRBJ1-1; weak D call: TRBD1 (6 bases). CDR1 is SGHRS, CDR2 YFSETQ, per germline. The CDR3 runs to 16 residues. CDR3 in amino acids: CASSLLGGGLATETFF. The CDR3 nucleotides read TGCGCCAGCAGCTTGTTGGGCGGGGGCCTAGCCACTGAAACTTTCTTT.

Comment on this clonotype: The junction shows a germline mismatch at one end, possibly a read error. The chain combines TRBV28 with TRBJ2-7, with D possibly matching TRBD2 (5 bases). Germline CDR1 and CDR2: MDHEN and SYDVKM. CDR3 length: 15 amino acids. The CDR3 sequence is CASSDIGLSFYEQYF. The DNA for the CDR3 is TGTGCCAGCAGTGACATCGGACTTAGCTTCTACGAACAGTACTTC.

About this clonotype: Lacking the conserved final phenylalanine or tryptophan, this CDR3 likely reflects a read error. It is unclear where the CDR3 begins or ends on the DNA, so no DNA is shown, and the CDR3 is as TCRdb lists it. This sequence joins TRBV5-4 and TRBJ2-4. Ends included, the CDR3 has 12 residues. The germline CDR1 and CDR2 sequences are SGHNT and YYREEE (reference sequence). CDR3 region: CTSSLEGGGQYL.

This chain uses TRBV11-2 with TRBJ2-3, with D perhaps matching TRBD1 or TRBD2 (5 bases each). Between the trimmed V and J ends, which lost 6 bases and 2 bases, there was a span of 15 bases. The CDR3 is 15 amino acids. CDR1 is SGHAT and CDR2 is FQNNGV in the germline V gene. The CDR3 DNA sequence: TGTGCCAGCAGTTTCGTACTAGGACACACAGATACGCAGTATTTT. Its translation: CASSFVLGHTDTQYF.

V gene TRBV29-1 combines with J gene TRBJ2-3; D is unclear. CDR3 length: 14 residues. V was shortened by 4 bases and J by 2 bases, with 13 bases between the two germline ends. Germline V lookup: CDR1 SQVTM, CDR2 ANQGSEA. CDR3 sequence: CSVAVGPPTDTQYF. Here the CDR3 DNA reads TGCAGCGTTGCGGTAGGGCCCCCCACAGATACGCAGTATTTT.

Of note for this clonotype: Just one base apart from a much larger clone, this may be a read error. This chain joins TRBV10-3 and TRBJ2-7, with TRBD1 matching over 8 bases. In germline, CDR1 is ENHRY, CDR2 SYGVKD. The CDR3 totals 15 residues. The CDR3 DNA is TGTGCCATCAGTGAGTCGTACAGGGGGTTCTACGGGCAGTACTTC. It specifies CAISESYRGFYGQYF.

On this clonotype itself: A much bigger clone sits one base away, suggesting this may be a read error. J is TRBJ2-5 and V is TRBV7-9; 7 bases are shared with TRBD2. This CDR3 is 14 amino acids long. CDR1 is SEHNR, CDR2 FQNEAQ, per germline (reference sequence). The CDR3 loop reads CASSRGSEQETRYF. As DNA, the CDR3 is TGTGCCAGCAGCCGCGGGAGTGAGCAAGAGACCCGGTACTTC.

As regards this clonotype: Its ends do not fully match the called genes, so a read error is possible. The chain joins TRBV29-1 to TRBJ2-2; 8 bases fit TRBD2. The CDR3 is made up of 14 amino acids. Looked up from germline, CDR1 is SQVTM and CDR2 is ANQGSEA. For the CDR3, the DNA is TGCAGCATTGAAGGGACTAGTCGGACCGGGGAGCTGTTATTT. It translates to CSIEGTSRTGELLF.

This rearrangement joins TRBV20-1 to TRBJ2-1; D gene ambiguous. Trimming pared 3 bases from V and 3 bases from J, leaving 9 bases between. The CDR3 has 13 residues. CDR1 is DFQATT and CDR2 is SNEGSKA in the germline V gene (reference sequence). The CDR3 here is CSARISFYNEQFF. The CDR3, as DNA: TGCAGTGCTAGGATCAGTTTCTACAATGAGCAGTTCTTC.

Details on this clonotype: Mismatch with germline at one junction end may stem from a read error. V is TRBV5-6 and J is TRBJ2-7, with a possible D match to TRBD2 (6 bases). The germline V gene encodes CDR1 SGHDT and CDR2 YYEEEE. The CDR3 contains 15 residues. CDR3 in DNA: TGTGCCAGCAGCGCGGGACGGCGAGAATCCTACGAGCACTACTTC. Translated: CASSAGRRESYEHYF.

V and J are TRBV6-6 and TRBJ2-1; 8 positions agree with TRBD1. The CDR3 consists of 17 residues. Germline CDR1 and CDR2: MNHNY and SVGAGI (reference sequence). After removal of 8 bases from V and 8 bases from J, the junction contained 20 bases not matched to a gene. This CDR3 reads CASVIRGGTGGRDEQFF. CDR3 coding DNA: TGTGCCAGCGTGATTCGTGGGGGTACAGGGGGTCGAGATGAGCAGTTCTTC.

Details on this clonotype: A junction end diverges from the germline sequence, so it may reflect a read error. V and J are TRBV11-2 and TRBJ2-1, with D perhaps TRBD2 (5 bases). The CDR3 runs to 11 residues. Germline lookup yields CDR1 SGHAT and CDR2 FQNNGV. This CDR3 reads CASGRCNEQFF. As DNA, the CDR3 is TGCGCCAGCGGCCGCTGCAATGAGCAGTTCTTC.

Comments on this clonotype: A much larger clone sits a single nucleotide away, making a read error possible. The rearrangement uses TRBV30 and TRBJ2-7, with TRBD2 matching 14 bases. Trimming at V came to 3 bases and at J to 3 bases, leaving 13 bases not matched to a gene. The CDR3 is made up of 18 amino acids. The germline gives CDR1 GTSNPN, CDR2 SVGIG (reference sequence). The CDR3 spells CAWRFGTSGRKYGYEQYF. The DNA of the CDR3 is TGTGCCTGGAGGTTCGGGACTAGCGGGAGAAAATATGGCTACGAGCAGTACTTC.

Many counts were recorded for this clonotype. V gene TRBV4-2 combines with J gene TRBJ2-1; 7 nucleotides align to TRBD2. J was trimmed by 5 bases and V by 1 base; bases with no gene match: 5. From germline, CDR1 is LGHNA and CDR2 YNFKEQ. CDR3 length: 15 residues. CDR3 in DNA: TGTGCCAGCAGCCAAGGACTAGCCGGCAACAATGAGCAGTTCTTC. This encodes CASSQGLAGNNEQFF.

This clonotype was recorded at least ten times. The CDR3 sequence: CASSYGSYNSPLHF. DNA for the CDR3: TGTGCCAGCAGTTACGGGAGCTATAATTCACCCCTCCACTTT. The rearrangement uses TRBV6-5 and TRBJ1-6; D remains unclear. The CDR3 contains 14 residues. Deletions cut 2 bases from V and 3 bases from J, with 5 bases between. Germline V CDR1 and CDR2: MNHEY, SVGAGI.

Note on this clonotype: This CDR3 is missing its conserved last phenylalanine or tryptophan, likely due to a read error. The chain employs TRBV29-1 and TRBJ2-5; D gene ambiguous. V was trimmed by 6 bases and J by 1 base, leaving 6 bases between them. The CDR3 has 11 residues. Per the germline V gene, CDR1 is SQVTM and CDR2 is ANQGSEA. CDR3: CSVDTQETQYL. CDR3 coding DNA: TGCAGCGTCGACACCCAAGAGACCCAGTACTTA.

As regards this clonotype: This may come from a read error, since a much larger clone is one base off. The rearrangement links TRBV28 to TRBJ2-1; D remains ambiguous. This CDR3 region has 14 residues. The germline CDR1 and CDR2 sequences are MDHEN and SYDVKM. The CDR3 DNA reads TGTGCCAGCAACAGCTTAGGTACCTACAATGAGCAGTCCTTC. Its protein product is CASNSLGTYNEQSF.

This clonotype was seen at least ten times. This rearrangement joins TRBV14 to TRBJ2-7; no firm D call. V was cut by 1 base and J by 5 bases, with 15 bases left in between. The germline V gene encodes CDR1 SGHDN and CDR2 FVKESK. This CDR3 region has 15 residues. CDR3 sequence (DNA): TGTGCCAGCAGCCAAGCGGCAGGCGTAGGACACGAGCAGTACTTC. This translates into CASSQAAGVGHEQYF. The variable domain in full, with the rest retrieved from reference TRBV14 and TRBJ2-7, is EAGVTQFPSHSVIEKGQTVTLRCDPISGHDNLYWYRRVMGKEIKFLLHFVKESKQDESGMPNNRFLAERTGGTYSTLKVQPAELEDSGVYFCASSQAAGVGHEQYFGPGTRLTVT.

Regarding this clonotype: A much larger clone lies a single base off, so this may be a read error. V is TRBV30 and J is TRBJ2-7; a weak D match, TRBD2 (5 bases). This CDR3 has 16 amino acids. Germline V gene sequence: CDR1 GTSNPN, CDR2 SVGIG (reference sequence). Trimming stripped 0 bases from V and 2 bases from J, with 17 bases between. As DNA, the CDR3 is TGTGCCTGGAGTGTGAGGAAGGCTAACGGGGCCTACGAGCAGTACTTC. It specifies CAWSVRKANGAYEQYF. The full variable domain, in which reference TRBV30 and TRBJ2-7 provide the parts outside the CDR3, is SQTIHQWPATLVQPVGSPLSLECTVEGTSNPNLYWYRQAAGRGLQLLFYSVGIGQISSEVPQNLSASRPQDRQFILSSKKLLLSDSGFYLCAWSVRKANGAYEQYFGPGTRLTVT.